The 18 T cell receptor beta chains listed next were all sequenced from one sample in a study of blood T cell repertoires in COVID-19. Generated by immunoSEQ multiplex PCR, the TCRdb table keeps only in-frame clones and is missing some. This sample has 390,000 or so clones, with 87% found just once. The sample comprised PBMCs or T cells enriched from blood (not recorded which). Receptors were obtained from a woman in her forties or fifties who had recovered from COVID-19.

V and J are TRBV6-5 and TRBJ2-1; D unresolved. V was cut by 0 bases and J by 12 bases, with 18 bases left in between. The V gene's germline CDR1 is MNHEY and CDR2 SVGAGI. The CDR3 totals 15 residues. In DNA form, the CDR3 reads TGTGCCAGCAGTTACTCCCCCGGTCATTCGACGGGGCAGTTCTTC. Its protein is CASSYSPGHSTGQFF.

The CDR3: CASSKPGQGASQYF. Here the CDR3 DNA reads TGTGCCAGCTCAAAACCGGGACAGGGGGCATCGCAGTACTTC. This chain connects TRBV18 to TRBJ2-7, with 12 bases that match TRBD1. Germline lookup yields CDR1 KGHSH and CDR2 LQKENI. CDR3 size: 14 residues. V dropped 5 bases and J dropped 9; count of bases not matched to a gene: 8.

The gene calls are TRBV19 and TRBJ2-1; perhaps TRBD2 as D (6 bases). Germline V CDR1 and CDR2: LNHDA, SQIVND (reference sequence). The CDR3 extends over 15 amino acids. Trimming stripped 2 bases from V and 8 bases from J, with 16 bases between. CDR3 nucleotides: TGTGCCAGTAGTATATTCGGGGGATCTGGCTATGAGCAGTTCTTC. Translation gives CASSIFGGSGYEQFF. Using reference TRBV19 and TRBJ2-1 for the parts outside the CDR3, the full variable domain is DGGITQSPKYLFRKEGQNVTLSCEQNLNHDAMYWYRQDPGQGLRLIYYSQIVNDFQKGDIAEGYSVSREKKESFPLTVTSAQKNPTAFYLCASSIFGGSGYEQFFGPGTRLTVL.

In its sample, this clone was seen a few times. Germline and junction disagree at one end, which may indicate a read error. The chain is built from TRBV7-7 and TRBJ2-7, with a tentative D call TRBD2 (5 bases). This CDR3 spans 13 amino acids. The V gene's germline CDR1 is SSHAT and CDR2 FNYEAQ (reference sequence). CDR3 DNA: TGTGCTAGCAGCTTAAATGTGAGGGACGAGCAGTACTTC. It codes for CASSLNVRDEQYF.

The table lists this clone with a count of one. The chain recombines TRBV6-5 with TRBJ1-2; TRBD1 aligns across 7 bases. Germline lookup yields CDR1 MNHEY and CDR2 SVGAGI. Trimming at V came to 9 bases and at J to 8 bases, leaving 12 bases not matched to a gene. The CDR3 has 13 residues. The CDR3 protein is CASWGERQGGYTF. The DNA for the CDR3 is TGTGCCAGTTGGGGTGAAAGACAGGGCGGCTACACCTTC.

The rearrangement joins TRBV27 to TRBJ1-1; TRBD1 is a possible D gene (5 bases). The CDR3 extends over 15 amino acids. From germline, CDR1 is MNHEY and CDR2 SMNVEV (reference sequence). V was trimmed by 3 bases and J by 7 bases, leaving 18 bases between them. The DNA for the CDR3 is TGTGCCAGCAGTTTGTACCCTGGACACCCAAGTGAAGCTTTCTTT. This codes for CASSLYPGHPSEAFF.

CDR3 sequence (DNA): TGTGCCAGCAGCTTCGGACAGAACATTCAGTACTTC. It translates to CASSFGQNIQYF. The chain uses TRBV5-4 and TRBJ2-4; TRBD1 is a possible D gene (6 bases). Trimming removed 2 bases from V and 7 bases from J, with 7 bases in between. This CDR3 spans 12 amino acids. Germline V lookup: CDR1 SGHNT, CDR2 YYREEE (reference sequence).

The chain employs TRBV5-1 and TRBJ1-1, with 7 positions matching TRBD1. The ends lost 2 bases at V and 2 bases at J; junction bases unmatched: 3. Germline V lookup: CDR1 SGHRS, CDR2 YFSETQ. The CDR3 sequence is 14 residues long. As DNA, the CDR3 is TGCGCCAGCAGCTTTGGGACAGCTAACACTGAAGCTTTCTTT. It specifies CASSFGTANTEAFF.

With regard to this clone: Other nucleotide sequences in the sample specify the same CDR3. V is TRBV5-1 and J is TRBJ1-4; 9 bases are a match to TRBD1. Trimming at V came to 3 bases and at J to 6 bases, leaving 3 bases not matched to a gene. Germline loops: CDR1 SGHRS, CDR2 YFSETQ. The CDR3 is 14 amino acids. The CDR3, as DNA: TGCGCCAGCAGCTCGGACAGGGGTGATGAAAAACTGTTTTTT. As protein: CASSSDRGDEKLFF.

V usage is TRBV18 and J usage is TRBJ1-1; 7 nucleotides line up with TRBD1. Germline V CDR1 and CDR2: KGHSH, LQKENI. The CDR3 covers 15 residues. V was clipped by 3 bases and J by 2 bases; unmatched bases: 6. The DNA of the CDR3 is TGTGCCAGCTCACCGCAGGGGGGAGGAAACACTGAAGCTTTCTTT. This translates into CASSPQGGGNTEAFF.

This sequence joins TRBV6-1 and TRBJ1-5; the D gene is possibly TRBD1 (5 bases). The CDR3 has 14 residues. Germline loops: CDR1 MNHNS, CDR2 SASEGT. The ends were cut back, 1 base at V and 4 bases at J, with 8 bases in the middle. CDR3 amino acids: CASSEVDSNQPQHF. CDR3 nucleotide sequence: TGTGCCAGCAGTGAAGTAGACAGTAATCAGCCCCAGCATTTT.

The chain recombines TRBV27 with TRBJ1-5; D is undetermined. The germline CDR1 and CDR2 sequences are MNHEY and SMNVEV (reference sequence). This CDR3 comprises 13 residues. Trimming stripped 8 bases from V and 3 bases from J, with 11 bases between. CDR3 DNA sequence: TGTGCCAGCTCTAGGCGGCTCAATCAGCCCCAGCATTTT. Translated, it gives CASSRRLNQPQHF.

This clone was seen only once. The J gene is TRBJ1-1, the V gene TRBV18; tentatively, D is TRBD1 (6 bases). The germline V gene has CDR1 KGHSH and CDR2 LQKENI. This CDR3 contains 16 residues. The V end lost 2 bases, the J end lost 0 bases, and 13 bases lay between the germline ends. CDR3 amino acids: CASSPSYRQVNTEAFF. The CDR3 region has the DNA TGTGCCAGCTCACCAAGTTATAGACAGGTGAACACTGAAGCTTTCTTT.

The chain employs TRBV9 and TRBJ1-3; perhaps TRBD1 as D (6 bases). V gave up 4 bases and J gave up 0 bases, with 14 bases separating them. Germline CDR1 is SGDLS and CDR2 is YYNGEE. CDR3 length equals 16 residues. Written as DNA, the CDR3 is TGTGCCAGCAGCCCCCTTGGACAGACCTCTGGAAACACCATATATTTT. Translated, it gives CASSPLGQTSGNTIYF. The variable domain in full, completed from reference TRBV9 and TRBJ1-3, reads DSGVTQTPKHLITATGQRVTLRCSPRSGDLSVYWYQQSLDQGLQFLIQYYNGEERAKGNILERFSAQQFPDLHSELNLSSLELGDSALYFCASSPLGQTSGNTIYFGEGSWLTVV.

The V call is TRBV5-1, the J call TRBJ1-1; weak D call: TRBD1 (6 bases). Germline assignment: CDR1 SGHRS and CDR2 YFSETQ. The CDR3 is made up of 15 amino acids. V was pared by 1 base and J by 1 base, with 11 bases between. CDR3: CASSLSGQTNTEAFF. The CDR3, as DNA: TGCGCCAGCAGCTTGTCGGGACAAACGAACACTGAAGCTTTCTTT.

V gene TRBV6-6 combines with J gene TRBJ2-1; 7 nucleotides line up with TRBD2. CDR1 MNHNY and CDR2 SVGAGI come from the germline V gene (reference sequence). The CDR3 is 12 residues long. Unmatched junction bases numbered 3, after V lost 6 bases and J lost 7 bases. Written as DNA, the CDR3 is TGTGCCAGCAGCCACGGGGGGAATGAGCAGTTCTTC. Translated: CASSHGGNEQFF.

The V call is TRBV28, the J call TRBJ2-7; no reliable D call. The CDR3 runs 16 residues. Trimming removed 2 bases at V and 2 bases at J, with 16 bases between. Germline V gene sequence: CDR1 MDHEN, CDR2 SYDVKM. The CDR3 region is CASSLSQMRRAYEQYF. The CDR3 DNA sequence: TGTGCCAGCAGTTTAAGCCAGATGAGGAGAGCCTACGAGCAGTACTTC.

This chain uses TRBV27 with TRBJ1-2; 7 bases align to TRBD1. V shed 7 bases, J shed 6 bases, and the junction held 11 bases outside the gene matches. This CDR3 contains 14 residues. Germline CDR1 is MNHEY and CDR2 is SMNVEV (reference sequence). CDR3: CASTSPDRVNGYTF. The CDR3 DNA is TGTGCCAGCACATCCCCAGACAGGGTAAATGGCTACACCTTC.